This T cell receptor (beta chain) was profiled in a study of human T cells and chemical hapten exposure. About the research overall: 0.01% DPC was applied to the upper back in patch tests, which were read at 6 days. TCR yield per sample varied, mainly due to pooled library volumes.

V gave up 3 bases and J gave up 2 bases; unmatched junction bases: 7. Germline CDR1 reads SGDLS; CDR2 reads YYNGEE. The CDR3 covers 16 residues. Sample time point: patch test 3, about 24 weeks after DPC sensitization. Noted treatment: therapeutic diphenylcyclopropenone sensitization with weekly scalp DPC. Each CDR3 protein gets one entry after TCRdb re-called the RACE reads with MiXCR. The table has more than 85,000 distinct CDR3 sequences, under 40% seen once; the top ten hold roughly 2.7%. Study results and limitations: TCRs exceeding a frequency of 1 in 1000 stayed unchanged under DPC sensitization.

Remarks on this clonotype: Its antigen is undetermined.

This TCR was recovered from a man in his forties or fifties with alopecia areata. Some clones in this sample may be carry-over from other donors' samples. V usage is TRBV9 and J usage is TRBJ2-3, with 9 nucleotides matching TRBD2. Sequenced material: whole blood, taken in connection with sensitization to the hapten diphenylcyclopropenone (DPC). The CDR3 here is CASSGVSGRHTDTQYF. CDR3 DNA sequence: TGTGCCAGCAGCGGAGTTAGCGGGAGACACACAGATACGCAGTATTTT.